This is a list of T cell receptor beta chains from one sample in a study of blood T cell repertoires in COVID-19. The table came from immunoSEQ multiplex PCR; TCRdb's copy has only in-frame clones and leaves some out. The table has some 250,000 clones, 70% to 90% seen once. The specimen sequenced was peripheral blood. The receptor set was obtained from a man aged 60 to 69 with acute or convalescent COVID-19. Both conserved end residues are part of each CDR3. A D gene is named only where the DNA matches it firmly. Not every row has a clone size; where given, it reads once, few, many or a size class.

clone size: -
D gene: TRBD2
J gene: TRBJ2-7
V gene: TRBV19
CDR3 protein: CASSTGLAGGLSYEQYF
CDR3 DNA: TGTGCCAGTAGTACCGGACTAGCGGGAGGTTTATCCTACGAGCAGTACTTC

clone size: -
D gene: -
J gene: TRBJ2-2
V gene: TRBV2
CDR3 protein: CASSEEGGGYPGELFF
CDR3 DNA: TGTGCCAGCAGTGAGGAGGGGGGAGGGTATCCCGGGGAGCTGTTTTTT

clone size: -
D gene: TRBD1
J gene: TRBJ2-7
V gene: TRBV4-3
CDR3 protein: CASSQEWQGAEEQYF
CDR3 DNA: TGCGCCAGCAGCCAAGAGTGGCAGGGGGCAGAGGAGCAGTACTTC

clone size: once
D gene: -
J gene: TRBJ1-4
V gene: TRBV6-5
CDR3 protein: CASRTPRDEKLFF
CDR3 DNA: TGTGCCAGCAGGACGCCGAGGGATGAAAAACTGTTTTTT

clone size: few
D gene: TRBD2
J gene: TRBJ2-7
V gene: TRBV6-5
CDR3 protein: CASTGTSTYEQYF
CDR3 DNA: TGTGCCAGCACAGGGACTAGCACCTACGAGCAGTACTTC

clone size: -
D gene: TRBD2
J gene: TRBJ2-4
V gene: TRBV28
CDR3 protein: CASRSPGLADIQYF
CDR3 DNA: TGTGCCAGCAGGTCACCGGGACTAGCGGACATTCAGTACTTC

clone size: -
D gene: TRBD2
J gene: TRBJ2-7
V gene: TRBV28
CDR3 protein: CASRSSGEGYEQYF
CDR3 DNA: TGTGCCAGCAGGTCTAGCGGAGAGGGCTACGAGCAGTACTTC

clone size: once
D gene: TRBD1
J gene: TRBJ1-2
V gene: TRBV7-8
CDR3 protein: CASSNRGRNYGYTF
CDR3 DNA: TGTGCCAGCAGTAACAGGGGGCGAAACTATGGCTACACCTTC

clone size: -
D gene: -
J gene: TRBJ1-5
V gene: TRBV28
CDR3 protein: CASSFRTDIAGNQPQHF
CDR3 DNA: TGTGCCAGCAGTTTTAGGACTGACATAGCGGGCAATCAGCCCCAGCATTTT

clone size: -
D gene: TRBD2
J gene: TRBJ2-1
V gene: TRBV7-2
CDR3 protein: CASSFSGDSNEQFF
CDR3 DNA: TGTGCCAGCAGCTTTAGCGGGGACTCCAATGAGCAGTTCTTC

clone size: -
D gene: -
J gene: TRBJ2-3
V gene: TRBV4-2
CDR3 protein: CASSQEGSGYSTDTQYF
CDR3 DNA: TGTGCCAGCAGCCAAGAAGGGAGCGGGTATAGCACAGATACGCAGTATTTT

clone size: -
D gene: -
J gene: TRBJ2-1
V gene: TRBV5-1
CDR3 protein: CASSLARSPSSYNEQFF
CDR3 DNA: TGCGCCAGCAGCTTAGCGAGGAGTCCAAGTTCCTACAATGAGCAGTTCTTC

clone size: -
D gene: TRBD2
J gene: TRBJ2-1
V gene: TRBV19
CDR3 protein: CASSRTSGSSHNEQFF
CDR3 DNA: TGTGCCAGTAGTAGGACTAGCGGGAGTTCCCACAATGAGCAGTTCTTC

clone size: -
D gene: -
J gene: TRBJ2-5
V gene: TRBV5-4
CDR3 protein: CASSLGAPGHRKETQYF
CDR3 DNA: TGTGCCAGCAGCTTGGGAGCACCGGGACACAGAAAAGAGACCCAGTACTTC

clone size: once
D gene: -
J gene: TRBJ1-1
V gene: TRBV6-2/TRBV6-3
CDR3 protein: CASSYGQGWTEAFF
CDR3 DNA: TGTGCCAGCAGTTACGGGCAGGGCTGGACTGAAGCTTTCTTT

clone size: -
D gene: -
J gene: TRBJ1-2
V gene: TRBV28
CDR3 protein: CASRSNGYTF
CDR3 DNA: TGTGCTAGCAGGTCTAATGGCTACACCTTC

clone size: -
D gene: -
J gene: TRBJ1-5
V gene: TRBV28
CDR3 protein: CASMAGFQPQHF
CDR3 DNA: TGTGCCAGCATGGCAGGGTTTCAGCCCCAGCATTTT

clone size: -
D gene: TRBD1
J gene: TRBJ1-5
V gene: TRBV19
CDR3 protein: CASSEAGGNQPQHF
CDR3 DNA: TGTGCCAGTAGTGAGGCAGGGGGGAATCAGCCCCAGCATTTT

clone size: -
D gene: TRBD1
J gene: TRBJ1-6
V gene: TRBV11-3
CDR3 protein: CASRRTGTRGDSPLHF
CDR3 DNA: TGTGCCAGCAGGCGGACAGGGACCAGAGGGGATTCACCCCTCCACTTT

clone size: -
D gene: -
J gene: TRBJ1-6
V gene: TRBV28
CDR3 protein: CASSLNPRNSPLHF
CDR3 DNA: TGTGCCAGCAGTTTGAATCCACGGAATTCACCCCTCCACTTT

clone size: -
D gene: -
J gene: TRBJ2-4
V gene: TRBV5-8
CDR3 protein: CASSLESRNIQYF
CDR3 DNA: TGTGCCAGCAGCTTGGAAAGTAGAAACATTCAGTACTTC

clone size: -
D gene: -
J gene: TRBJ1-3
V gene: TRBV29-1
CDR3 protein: CSVEMGGGNTIYF
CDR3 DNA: TGCAGCGTTGAAATGGGGGGGGGAAACACCATATATTTT